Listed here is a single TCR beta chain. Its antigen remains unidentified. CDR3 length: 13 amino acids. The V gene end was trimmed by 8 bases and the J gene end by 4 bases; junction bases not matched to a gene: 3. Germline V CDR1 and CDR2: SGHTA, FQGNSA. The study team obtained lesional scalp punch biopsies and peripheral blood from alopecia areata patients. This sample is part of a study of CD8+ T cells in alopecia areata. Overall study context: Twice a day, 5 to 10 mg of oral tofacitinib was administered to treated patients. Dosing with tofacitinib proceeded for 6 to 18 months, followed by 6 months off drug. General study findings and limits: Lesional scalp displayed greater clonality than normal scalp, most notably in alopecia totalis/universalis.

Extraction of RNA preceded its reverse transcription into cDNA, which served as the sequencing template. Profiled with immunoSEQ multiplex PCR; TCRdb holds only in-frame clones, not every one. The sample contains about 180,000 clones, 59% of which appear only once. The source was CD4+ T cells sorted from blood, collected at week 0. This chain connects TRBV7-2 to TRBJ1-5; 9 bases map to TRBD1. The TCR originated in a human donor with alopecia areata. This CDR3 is CASEGQGNQPQHF. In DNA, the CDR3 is TGTGCCAGCGAGGGACAGGGTAATCAGCCCCAGCATTTT.